The 23 T cell receptor beta chains listed next were all sequenced from one sample in a study of shared T cell receptors in the human thymus (dated by TCRdb to about 2021). The library was made by the immunoSEQ multiplex PCR assay. What TCRdb holds here is the immuneACCESS table cut down to in-frame rearrangements. Part of the clones is not present; checked against another copy, under half of the missing clones reflect an unresolved V gene, and the others are unexplained. The table for this sample lists 700,000 or so clones; approximately 83% of them were counted only once. About 0.011% of the sample is taken by the ten largest. These data also featured in a second study, about human thymus T cells.

Source material: thymocytes. These receptors were obtained from a girl less than two years old with a congenital heart defect. Donor details come from another sample of the same person, matched by shared clones.

This CDR3 reads CASGLPNRGPFYGYTF. In nucleotides, the CDR3 is TGTGCTAGTGGTTTGCCCAACAGGGGGCCCTTCTATGGCTACACCTTC. The chain recombines TRBV12-5 with TRBJ1-2, with TRBD1 matching over 9 bases. From germline, CDR1 is LGHNT and CDR2 FRNRAP. CDR3 length: 16 residues. The J segment lost 4 bases and the V segment lost 2 bases, leaving 8 bases of the junction unmatched.

J is TRBJ1-2 and V is TRBV6-5; 7 bases match TRBD1. Germline V lookup: CDR1 MNHEY, CDR2 SVGAGI. The V gene end was trimmed by 4 bases and the J gene end by 5 bases; junction bases not matched to a gene: 10. This CDR3 spans 15 amino acids. CDR3 bases: TGTGCCAGCAGTTCTCCTCCGGGACAGATGTATGGCTACACCTTC. This gives the protein CASSSPPGQMYGYTF.

The chain uses TRBV19 and TRBJ1-2; the match to TRBD1 covers 11 bases. CDR1 is LNHDA and CDR2 is SQIVND in the germline V gene (reference sequence). With 6 bases clipped from V and 5 bases from J, the junction kept 11 bases outside the gene matches. The CDR3 totals 16 residues. The CDR3 nucleotides are TGTGCCAGTAGACCCCGGACAGGGGGCCGAGGGTATGGCTACACCTTC. Encoded protein: CASRPRTGGRGYGYTF.

Here the CDR3 reads CASGTDDGNEQFF. In DNA form, the CDR3 reads TGTGCCAGCGGGACAGATGATGGAAATGAGCAGTTCTTC. The chain is built from TRBV7-8 and TRBJ2-1, with 7 positions matching TRBD1. CDR1 is SGHVS and CDR2 is FQNEAQ in the germline V gene. CDR3 length: 13 amino acids. The ends lost 8 bases at V and 7 bases at J; junction bases unmatched: 8.

The genes are TRBV2 and TRBJ1-6; D is perhaps TRBD1 (6 bases). V was pared by 5 bases and J by 8 bases, with 16 bases between. This CDR3 region has 15 residues. Germline V gene lookup returns CDR1 SNHLY and CDR2 FYNNEI. CDR3 in amino acids: CASSPRTGRDSPLHF. In DNA form, the CDR3 reads TGTGCCAGCAGTCCCCGTACAGGGAGGGATTCACCCCTCCACTTT.

The chain carries TRBV11-2 and TRBJ2-2; 7 positions agree with TRBD2. Per the germline V gene, CDR1 is SGHAT and CDR2 is FQNNGV. The CDR3 extends over 16 amino acids. Trimming took 4 bases from V and 5 from J; bases not matched to a gene: 10. In DNA, the CDR3 is TGTGCCAGCAGCTCCTCTAGATCGCGGGGGACCGGGGAGCTGTTTTTT. This translates into CASSSSRSRGTGELFF.

CDR3 amino acids: CASSEPSPLAGGQFF. The CDR3 DNA reads as TGTGCCAGCAGTGAACCCTCCCCACTAGCGGGGGGGCAGTTCTTC. The chain combines TRBV6-1 with TRBJ2-1; TRBD2 aligns across 12 bases. This CDR3 comprises 15 residues. Germline trimming cut 2 bases from V and 12 bases from J; bases unmatched to any gene: 8. Germline CDR1 and CDR2: MNHNS and SASEGT.

The CDR3 nucleotides read TGTGCCAGCAGTGTAAGACCTCCGGGGGGATCGGTGGTCAGTACTGAAGCTTTCTTT. This sequence encodes CASSVRPPGGSVVSTEAFF. The V call is TRBV6-1, the J call TRBJ1-1; possible D gene TRBD1, 5 bases. From germline, CDR1 is MNHNS and CDR2 SASEGT. The CDR3 is 19 residues long. The ends were cut back, 4 bases at V and 5 bases at J, with 29 bases in the middle.

The V gene is TRBV28, the J gene TRBJ2-7; D perhaps matches TRBD2 (5 bases). With 1 base removed from V and 0 bases from J, the gap between germline ends came to 13 bases. Per germline, CDR1 MDHEN and CDR2 SYDVKM. The CDR3 is made up of 16 amino acids. The CDR3 sequence is CASSLYRRILSYEQYF. The CDR3 DNA is TGTGCCAGCAGTTTATATAGGAGGATACTCTCCTACGAGCAGTACTTC.

J is TRBJ2-7 and V is TRBV19; 7 bases match TRBD2. V lost 4 bases, J lost 2 bases, and 2 bases stayed unmatched. Germline CDR1 is LNHDA and CDR2 is SQIVND (reference sequence). The length of the CDR3 is 13 residues. As DNA, the CDR3 is TGTGCCAGTAGTAGCGGGGGTACCTACGAGCAGTACTTC. As protein: CASSSGGTYEQYF.

The V call is TRBV19, the J call TRBJ1-1; D possibly corresponds to TRBD1 (5 bases). CDR1 LNHDA and CDR2 SQIVND come from the germline V gene (reference sequence). V dropped 5 bases and J dropped 1 base, with 17 bases sitting between them. The CDR3 has 16 amino acids. The CDR3 DNA reads as TGTGCCAGTAGTCAGGGCAACCTGGAGTGGAACACTGAAGCTTTCTTT. Translation: CASSQGNLEWNTEAFF.

This chain connects TRBV6-1 to TRBJ2-5; a possible D gene is TRBD2 (6 bases). There are 18 residues in the CDR3. Trimming removed 4 bases from V and 0 bases from J, with 21 bases in between. CDR1 and CDR2 (germline): MNHNS, SASEGT. Here the CDR3 DNA reads TGTGCCAGCAGTGTGGACGGTCTTTGCGGGATGTACCAAGAGACCCAGTACTTC. Amino acid sequence: CASSVDGLCGMYQETQYF.

As for this clone: The germline gene is not matched at one end of the junction; a read error may be the cause. At the DNA level, this CDR3 is encoded by other sequences in the same sample as well. V gene TRBV5-1 combines with J gene TRBJ1-6; D possibly corresponds to TRBD1 (6 bases). The CDR3 length is 17 residues. Germline lookup yields CDR1 SGHRS and CDR2 YFSETQ. CDR3 coding DNA: TGCGCCAGCAGCTTGGGGGCACAGGGTTGGGGTAATTCCCCCCTCCACTTT. As protein: CASSLGAQGWGNSPLHF.

V and J are TRBV15 and TRBJ1-1, with D maybe TRBD1 (5 bases). Trimming stripped 1 base from V and 0 bases from J, with 12 bases between. The CDR3 extends over 16 amino acids. Germline V lookup: CDR1 LNHNV, CDR2 YYDKDF (reference sequence). CDR3 DNA: TGTGCCACCAGCAGAGCAGGGACTTGGGTGAACACTGAAGCTTTCTTT. Translation gives CATSRAGTWVNTEAFF.

This clone has just one count. The V gene is TRBV6-1, the J gene TRBJ2-1; 7 positions match TRBD2. CDR1 and CDR2 (germline): MNHNS, SASEGT. V lost 2 bases, J lost 6 bases, and 10 bases stayed unmatched. This CDR3 spans 16 amino acids. CDR3 DNA sequence: TGTGCCAGCAGTGAAAGCCCGGCGGGGGTGGGCAATGAGCAGTTCTTC. Translating gives CASSESPAGVGNEQFF.

V gene TRBV27 combines with J gene TRBJ1-6; TRBD1 might be the D (6 bases). The CDR3 spans 17 residues. V was clipped by 4 bases and J by 4 bases, with 17 bases between them. CDR1 MNHEY and CDR2 SMNVEV come from the germline V gene (reference sequence). The CDR3 region is CASSSPPDRFYNSPLHF. The CDR3 DNA reads as TGTGCCAGCAGTTCACCTCCTGACAGGTTTTATAATTCACCCCTCCACTTT.

This rearrangement joins TRBV6-1 to TRBJ1-6; 9 bases agree with TRBD1. The germline gives CDR1 MNHNS, CDR2 SASEGT. J lost 9 bases, V lost 4 bases, and 4 bases had no gene match. This CDR3 comprises 14 residues. The CDR3 loop reads CASSGGQGGSPLHF. CDR3 in DNA: TGTGCCAGCAGTGGGGGACAGGGAGGTTCACCCCTCCACTTT.

The CDR3 DNA sequence: TGTGCCAGCAGTTGTAGACCAGGGGGATATCAGCCCCAGCATTTT. Residues: CASSCRPGGYQPQHF. V usage is TRBV6-5 and J usage is TRBJ1-5; 7 bases map to TRBD1. The V and J ends lost 4 bases and 5 bases, in that order; junction bases with no gene match: 8. Germline-derived CDR1 and CDR2 are MNHEY and SVGAGI. The CDR3 is 15 residues long.

The rearrangement links TRBV25-1 to TRBJ1-2; tentative D call: TRBD1 (6 bases). CDR1 and CDR2 (germline): MGHDK, SYGVNS. CDR3 length: 14 residues. Deletions cut 1 base from V and 3 bases from J, with 9 bases between. The CDR3 loop reads CASSEFTGYYGYTF. The CDR3, as DNA: TGTGCCAGCAGTGAATTCACAGGGTACTATGGCTACACCTTC.

The chain carries TRBV7-2 and TRBJ2-7; TRBD2 agrees at 10 bases. The CDR3 loop spans 14 amino acids. Trimming took 5 bases from V and 5 from J; bases not matched to a gene: 6. Germline V gene sequence: CDR1 SGHTA, CDR2 FQGNSA. The chain's CDR3 is CASSPAGGHDEQYF. CDR3 nucleotides: TGTGCCAGCAGCCCAGCGGGGGGGCACGACGAGCAGTACTTC.

There are a few counts of this clone. The CDR3 DNA reads TGTGCCAGTAGCGGACAGCCCTATCAGCCCCAGCATTTT. Translation gives CASSGQPYQPQHF. This chain links TRBV19 with TRBJ1-5; maybe TRBD1 (6 bases). The CDR3 covers 13 residues. Germline V gene data show CDR1 as LNHDA and CDR2 as SQIVND (reference sequence). Trimming removed 6 bases from V and 5 bases from J, with 11 bases in between.

The chain employs TRBV25-1 and TRBJ1-2; D is uncertain. Trimming shortened V by 4 bases and J by 0 bases, and 15 bases separated the two germline ends. The CDR3 is 16 residues long. Germline V gene lookup returns CDR1 MGHDK and CDR2 SYGVNS. The CDR3, as DNA: TGTGCCAGCAGTGGGAGGAGTAAGGGAGCTAACTATGGCTACACCTTC. Translated, it gives CASSGRSKGANYGYTF.

V is TRBV27 and J is TRBJ2-6, with D perhaps matching TRBD2 (7 bases). This CDR3 region has 16 residues. Trimming stripped 3 bases from V and 3 bases from J, with 12 bases between. Germline V CDR1 and CDR2: MNHEY, SMNVEV (reference sequence). The CDR3 spells CASSLGGLSGANVLTF. Written as DNA, the CDR3 is TGTGCCAGCAGTTTGGGGGGGCTTAGTGGGGCCAACGTCCTGACTTTC.